Below, one T cell receptor beta chain is given with its context. Its binding antigen is unknown. Within one base of it there is no much larger clone, and no base qualities were kept. This entry comes from a study of blood T cells in healthy people across ages (dated by TCRdb to between 2014 and 2016). Turning to the overall study: In model experiments, template switching captured roughly one uniquely barcoded TCR beta cDNA molecule for every two T cells. To avoid experimental bias, donors of different ages were spread randomly across the sequencing lanes. For two donors (one aged 18 to 29 and one aged 80 or older), the study analyzed two additional independent replicas of 1 million unique cDNA reads from the same blood draw. Donors were grouped into four age groups: young (average roughly 17 years), middle-aged (less than 40), aged (about 60) and long-lived (roughly 80). Age-related changes in TCR beta repertoire diversity were measured in the study by deep sequencing normalized with unique cDNA molecular identifiers. The study at large found these results: The long-lived group showed more naive CD4+ T cells, fewer expanded clones and increased TCR diversity than the aged group, suggesting age selection. Since profiling was done on bulk unsorted PBMCs, naive and antigen-experienced compartments could not be conclusively compared. The CMV infection status of donors was not known, potentially confounding age-related changes in expanded clonotypes. Total diversity estimates from one million sequenced T cells were considered lower bounds and underestimates. Observed TCR beta diversity per million T cells fell roughly linearly with age, and a significant reduction was already apparent by age around 36. A strong correlation was found between observed TCR beta diversity and the percentage of naive T cells measured by flow cytometry.

Systemically healthy Caucasian individuals from Russia, around 39 in total and aged about 6 to 100 years, were included as donors. Each donor gave about 9.8 milliliters of peripheral blood, drawn into EDTA-treated Vacutainer tubes. Ficoll-Paque density-gradient centrifugation was used to isolate PBMCs, with at least 7 million obtained per sample. Total RNA was extracted from PBMCs with Trizol reagent, with at least 6 micrograms obtained per sample. For every donor, an aliquot of PBMCs went through flow cytometry to measure the percentages of naive CD45RAhigh/CD27high T cells. The germline V gene specifies SGHTA as CDR1 and FQGNSA as CDR2. The cysteine opens and the phenylalanine closes a CDR3 of 16 amino acids. Of the read, only the CDR3 DNA is kept; its 48 bases are in frame from base 1. The library came from 5' RACE. Sequenced using an Illumina HiSeq 2500. A second roughly 7 to 11 cycle PCR used a sample-barcoded 5' primer and a J-beta primer mix. A unique molecular identifier was introduced onto each TCR beta cDNA molecule by a template-switch 5' adaptor carrying 12 random nucleotides. At least 3 million CDR3-containing paired-end reads were obtained from each sample. The Mint cDNA synthesis kit, primed by a TRBC-specific oligonucleotide, was used to synthesize first-strand cDNA from all RNA. Following uracil-DNA glycosylase treatment, all cDNA underwent a first 18-cycle PCR with the universal primers M1SS and BC2_uni_R. Per the authors' processing: For normalization, 1 million high-quality reads, each with a distinct molecular identifier, were randomly selected from each sample. Instead of being binned into consensus sequences, reads with shared molecular identifiers were discarded. CDR3 identification, clonotype clustering and error correction used MiTCR with a Q25 quality threshold and the strictest error-elimination algorithm. A nonparametric unseen species model with Euler transformation was used to estimate lower-bound total TCR beta diversity. TCRdb reprocessed the public reads (quality trimming at Q25 with fastp, clone calling with MiXCR) and kept in-frame beta chains. Each entry merges the rows of one CDR3 protein and shows their most common DNA and genes. The V and J calls were determined by TCRdb, not by the authors. Recorded for this sample are some 640,000 distinct CDR3 sequences; under 30% of them occurred a single time. The ten biggest clones cover 15% to 18% of the sample.

The TCR originated in a woman older than 75 in good health. Recombination joined TRBV7-2 with TRBJ2-1, and 7 junctional nucleotides match TRBD2. The end of the DNA fits TRBJ2-7 better, so the J call may be wrong. Sequencing input: blood. The CDR3 region reads CASSPRSAGSYNEQYF. The bases are TGTGCCAGCAGCCCACGGTCAGCGGGGTCCTACAATGAGCAGTACTTC.